The 13 T cell receptor beta chains presented below share a single source sample, sequenced in a study of blood T cell repertoires in COVID-19 (TCRdb year 2020). Library generation was performed with the immunoSEQ multiplex PCR assay. Not all clones reach the TCRdb copy of this immuneACCESS table, which keeps in-frame sequences only. Checked studies attribute under half of the gap to unresolved V genes and leave the rest unexplained. The sample table contains about 150,000 clones; only one count was recorded for roughly 91% of them. In total, the top ten clones hold roughly 2.9% of the sample. The sample comprised peripheral blood. Every receptor here comes from a man in his 60s with active or convalescent COVID-19.

This clone was seen only once. V is TRBV27 and J is TRBJ2-1; 13 nucleotides align to TRBD2. This CDR3 contains 12 residues. The V and J ends lost 4 bases and 15 bases, in that order; junction bases with no gene match: 3. Germline loops: CDR1 MNHEY, CDR2 SMNVEV (reference sequence). The chain's CDR3 is CASSSTSGGAFF. In DNA form, the CDR3 reads TGTGCCAGCAGTTCAACTAGCGGGGGGGCGTTCTTC.

The rearrangement links TRBV7-3 to TRBJ2-3; D is ambiguous. The CDR3 is made up of 13 amino acids. V shed 4 bases and J shed 2 bases, with 7 bases lying between them. Germline CDR1 and CDR2: SGHTA and FQGTGA. CDR3 amino acids: CASSSRPTDTQYF. CDR3 coding DNA: TGTGCCAGCAGCTCCCGTCCCACAGATACGCAGTATTTT.

The gene calls are TRBV4-3 and TRBJ2-7, with 8 bases aligning to TRBD2. Trimming removed 1 base from V and 2 bases from J; junction bases left unmatched: 1. Germline CDR1 is LGHNA and CDR2 is YSLEER. The CDR3 consists of 14 residues. CDR3 nucleotide sequence: TGCGCCAGCAGCCAAGGGCGGGGGGCCTACGAGCAGTACTTC. Protein sequence: CASSQGRGAYEQYF.

V and J are TRBV7-9 and TRBJ1-2; D gene uncertain. Germline CDR1 is SEHNR and CDR2 is FQNEAQ (reference sequence). V lost 2 bases and J 8 bases, leaving 18 bases between the germline ends. CDR3 size: 15 residues. The CDR3 nucleotides are TGTGCCAGCAGCTTAAAAGAGGCGGCGTCCGGGGGCTACACCTTC. Translating gives CASSLKEAASGGYTF.

This sequence joins TRBV13 and TRBJ1-4; TRBD1 agrees at 11 bases. V trimming: 5 bases; J trimming: 4 bases; junction bases outside the gene matches: 6. This CDR3 comprises 16 residues. Germline V gene data show CDR1 as PRHDT and CDR2 as FYEKMQ (reference sequence). The CDR3 sequence is CASSPGQGALNEKLFF. In DNA, the CDR3 is TGTGCCAGCAGCCCCGGACAGGGGGCCCTTAATGAAAAACTGTTTTTT.

V usage is TRBV7-8 and J usage is TRBJ2-7, with 10 positions matching TRBD1. The CDR3 runs 15 residues. The germline gives CDR1 SGHVS, CDR2 FQNEAQ. With V trimmed by 1 base and J by 4 bases, 4 bases remained unmatched. The chain's CDR3 is CASSLGGTGVYEQYF. DNA of the CDR3: TGTGCCAGCAGCTTAGGTGGGACAGGGGTTTACGAGCAGTACTTC.

J is TRBJ1-1 and V is TRBV3-1 (or the pseudogene TRBV3-2); TRBD1 might be the D (5 bases). With 4 bases removed from V and 4 bases from J, the gap between germline ends came to 16 bases. The CDR3 contains 15 residues. From germline, CDR1 is LGHDT and CDR2 YNNKEL (reference sequence). The CDR3 bases are TGTGCCAGCAGCCGGGGACTGCAATTCGGCACTGAAGCTTTCTTT. Translated: CASSRGLQFGTEAFF.

The chain employs TRBV6-2 or TRBV6-3 and TRBJ1-2; D possibly corresponds to TRBD1 (5 bases). Germline loops: CDR1 MNHEY, CDR2 SVGEGT. The ends were cut back, 6 bases at V and 6 bases at J, with 14 bases in the middle. The CDR3 is 13 amino acids. The CDR3 reads CASSLTGPHGYTF. The CDR3 DNA is TGTGCCAGCAGCCTAACAGGCCCCCATGGCTACACCTTC.

The chain uses TRBV6-2 or TRBV6-3 and TRBJ2-3; the D gene is possibly TRBD1 (6 bases). The V gene lost 5 bases and the J gene lost 6 bases, with 21 bases spanning the gap. CDR1 and CDR2 (germline): MNHEY, SVGEGT. This CDR3 has 16 residues. CDR3 in amino acids: CASSTPGAGVTDTQYF. As DNA, the CDR3 is TGTGCCAGCAGTACCCCTGGGGCAGGGGTTACCGATACGCAGTATTTT.

The chain employs TRBV7-9 and TRBJ2-3; 10 bases map to TRBD2. In germline, CDR1 is SEHNR, CDR2 FQNEAQ (reference sequence). The junction had 4 bases not matched to a gene; V was cut back by 5 bases and J by 2 bases. The CDR3 extends over 15 amino acids. The DNA of the CDR3 is TGTGCCAGCAGCCTAAGCGGGGGGGACACAGATACGCAGTATTTT. Amino acid sequence: CASSLSGGDTDTQYF.

The V and J genes are TRBV19 and TRBJ1-1; 7 bases fit TRBD1. V was pared by 4 bases and J by 1 base, with 6 bases of the junction left unmatched. This CDR3 contains 15 residues. Germline CDR1 reads LNHDA; CDR2 reads SQIVND (reference sequence). The CDR3 is CASSRGRDRNTEAFF. The CDR3 DNA follows: TGTGCCAGTAGTAGGGGTCGGGACAGGAACACTGAAGCTTTCTTT.

The V gene is TRBV18, the J gene TRBJ1-6; TRBD1 aligns across 9 bases. Losses at the gene ends were 4 bases for V and 5 bases for J; bases not matched to a gene: 6. The germline V gene has CDR1 KGHSH and CDR2 LQKENI. The CDR3 totals 16 residues. The CDR3 DNA sequence: TGTGCCAGCTCACAAACCGGGACAGGGAATAATTCACCCCTCCACTTT. Its translation is CASSQTGTGNNSPLHF.

V usage is TRBV3-1 (or the pseudogene TRBV3-2) and J usage is TRBJ2-7; TRBD2 agrees at 8 bases. Per the germline V gene, CDR1 is LGHDT and CDR2 is YNNKEL (reference sequence). This CDR3 is built from 16 residues. Trimming at V came to 3 bases and at J to 5 bases, leaving 12 bases not matched to a gene. CDR3 region: CASSHQGRGTRDEQYF. In DNA form, the CDR3 reads TGTGCCAGCAGCCACCAAGGTCGGGGGACTAGAGACGAGCAGTACTTC.